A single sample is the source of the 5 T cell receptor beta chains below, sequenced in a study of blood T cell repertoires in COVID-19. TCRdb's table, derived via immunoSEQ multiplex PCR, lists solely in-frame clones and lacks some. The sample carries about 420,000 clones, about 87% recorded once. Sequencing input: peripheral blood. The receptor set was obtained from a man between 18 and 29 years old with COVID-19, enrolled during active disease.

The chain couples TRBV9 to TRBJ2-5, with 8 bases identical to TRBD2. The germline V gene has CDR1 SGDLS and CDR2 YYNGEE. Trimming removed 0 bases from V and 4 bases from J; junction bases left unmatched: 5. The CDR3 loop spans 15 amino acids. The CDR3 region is CASSVDGGAGETQYF. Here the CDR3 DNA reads TGTGCCAGCAGCGTAGACGGGGGGGCCGGAGAGACCCAGTACTTC.

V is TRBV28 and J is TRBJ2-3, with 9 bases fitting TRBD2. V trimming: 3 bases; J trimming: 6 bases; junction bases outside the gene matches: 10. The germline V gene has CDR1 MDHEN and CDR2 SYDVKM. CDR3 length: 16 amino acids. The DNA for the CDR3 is TGTGCCAGCAGTTTTCCTAGGGCTAGCGGGACGGATACGCAGTATTTT. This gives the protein CASSFPRASGTDTQYF.

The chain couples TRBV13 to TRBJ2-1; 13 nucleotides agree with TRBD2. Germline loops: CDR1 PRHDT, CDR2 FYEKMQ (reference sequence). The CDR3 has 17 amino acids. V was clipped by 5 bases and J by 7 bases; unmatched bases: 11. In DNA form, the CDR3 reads TGTGCCAGCAGCACAACCTCGGGACTAGCGGGATTAAATGAGCAGTTCTTC. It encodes CASSTTSGLAGLNEQFF.

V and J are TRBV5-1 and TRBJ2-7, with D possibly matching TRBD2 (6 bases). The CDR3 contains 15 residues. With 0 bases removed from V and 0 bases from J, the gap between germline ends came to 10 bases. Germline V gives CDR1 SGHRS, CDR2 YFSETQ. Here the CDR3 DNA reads TGCGCCAGCAGCTTGGTTGCGGGAAGCTCCTACGAGCAGTACTTC. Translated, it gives CASSLVAGSSYEQYF.

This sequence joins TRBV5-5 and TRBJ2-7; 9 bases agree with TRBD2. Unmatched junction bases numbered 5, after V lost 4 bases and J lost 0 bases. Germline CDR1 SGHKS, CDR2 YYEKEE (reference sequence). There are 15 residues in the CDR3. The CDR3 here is CASSPTAGGSYEQYF. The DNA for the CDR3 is TGTGCCAGCAGCCCCACAGCGGGGGGCTCCTACGAGCAGTACTTC. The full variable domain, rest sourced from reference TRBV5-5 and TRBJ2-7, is DAGVTQSPTHLIKTRGQQVTLRCSPISGHKSVSWYQQVLGQGPQFIFQYYEKEERGRGNFPDRFSARQFPNYSSELNVNALLLGDSALYLCASSPTAGGSYEQYFGPGTRLTVT.